One sample yielded the 15 T cell receptor beta chains listed below, sequenced in a study of blood T cells in healthy people across ages. A second PCR of 7 to 11 cycles used a sample-barcoded 5' primer and a J-beta primer mix. TCRdb re-called the 5' RACE reads with MiXCR, one entry per CDR3 protein. The sample holds around 1,900,000 distinct CDR3 sequences; about two fifths are singletons and the top ten take more than 20%. Material: blood. The receptors originated from a human donor in good health.

The sample holds a few counts of this clonotype. The V gene is TRBV5-6, the J gene TRBJ2-1, with TRBD2 as a possible D gene (6 bases). Germline V gives CDR1 SGHDT, CDR2 YYEEEE. CDR3 length equals 14 residues. The germline V and J ends were trimmed by 4 bases and 5 bases, with 13 bases remaining between them. CDR3 DNA sequence: TGTGCCAGCAGCCAGGGACTCGGGGACAATGAGCAGTTCTTC. As protein: CASSQGLGDNEQFF.

This sequence joins TRBV14 and TRBJ2-1; D is possibly TRBD1 (6 bases). Germline CDR1 reads SGHDN; CDR2 reads FVKESK. The CDR3 consists of 16 residues. V was trimmed by 7 bases and J by 6 bases, leaving 22 bases between them. The CDR3 DNA sequence: TGTGCCAGCAACCCCCTGGGACAATTACGGAGCAATGAGCAGTTCTTC. It codes for CASNPLGQLRSNEQFF.

The gene calls are TRBV7-7 and TRBJ2-4; 10 bases are a match to TRBD1. The DNA end is a closer match to TRBJ2-5, so the J assignment may be wrong. Looked up from germline, CDR1 is SSHAT and CDR2 is FNYEAQ (reference sequence). This CDR3 has 14 residues. CDR3 residues: CATGTGERRETQYF. In nucleotides, the CDR3 is TGTGCTACCGGGACAGGGGAAAGGCGAGAGACCCAGTACTTC.

This chain uses TRBV7-2 with TRBJ2-4; no clear D. Trimming removed 5 bases at V and 0 bases at J, with 17 bases between. The CDR3 extends over 17 amino acids. Looked up from germline, CDR1 is SGHTA and CDR2 is FQGNSA. The DNA of the CDR3 is TGTGCCAGCAGCCTAGAAGCCTTTGGGATAGCCAAAAACATTCAGTACTTC. It codes for CASSLEAFGIAKNIQYF.

On this clonotype: Relative to the germline gene, one junction end is altered; a read error may explain this. The J gene is TRBJ2-3, the V gene TRBV6-5, with 9 bases matching TRBD2. The germline CDR1 and CDR2 sequences are MNHEY and SVGAGI. The CDR3 consists of 16 residues. CDR3 sequence: CASSHSSAGGLDTQYF. As DNA, the CDR3 is TGTGCCAGCAGTCACTCGTCGGCGGGGGGGCTAGATACGCAGTATTTT.

In DNA form, the CDR3 reads TGTGCCAGCAGTTCTAACCGGGACAGGGTCACCGGGGAGCTGTTTTTT. Its translation is CASSSNRDRVTGELFF. The rearrangement joins TRBV12-3 or TRBV12-4 to TRBJ2-2; 9 nucleotides match TRBD1. Trimming at V came to 4 bases and at J to 4 bases, leaving 7 bases not matched to a gene. This CDR3 has 16 residues.

In its sample, this clonotype was seen a few times. The V gene is TRBV20-1, the J gene TRBJ2-4, with 7 bases that match TRBD2. The junction had 9 bases not matched to a gene; V was cut back by 5 bases and J by 5 bases. CDR3 length equals 14 residues. CDR1 is DFQATT and CDR2 is SNEGSKA in the germline V gene (reference sequence). The chain's CDR3 is CSAPLGRGENIQYF. The CDR3 DNA reads TGCAGTGCTCCACTTGGGAGGGGCGAAAACATTCAGTACTTC.

Of note for this clonotype: Its ends do not fully match the called genes, so a read error is possible. The chain is built from TRBV7-7 and TRBJ2-1; D possibly corresponds to TRBD1 (6 bases). The CDR3 loop spans 14 amino acids. The V gene's germline CDR1 is SSHAT and CDR2 FNYEAQ (reference sequence). Written as DNA, the CDR3 is TGTGCTAGCAGCATTAGTCCCCAGGGGAATGAGCAGTTCTTC. Its protein is CASSISPQGNEQFF.

This clonotype was recorded a few times. V usage is TRBV6-1 and J usage is TRBJ2-6, with D unresolved. Germline V gene data show CDR1 as MNHNS and CDR2 as SASEGT. This CDR3 has 17 residues. V lost 6 bases and J 1 base, leaving 16 bases between the germline ends. The CDR3 DNA follows: TGTGCCAGCAGGGGGTTTGGTGGGCCATCTGGGGCCAACGTCCTGACTTTC. This sequence encodes CASRGFGGPSGANVLTF.

This clonotype has more than one count but fewer than ten. CDR3 in amino acids: CASTTTRPGIGYTF. In DNA form, the CDR3 reads TGTGCCAGCACCACGACTAGACCGGGTATAGGCTACACCTTC. The V gene is TRBV12-3 or TRBV12-4, the J gene TRBJ1-2; unclear D gene. Trimming removed 7 bases at V and 8 bases at J, with 20 bases between. The CDR3 is 14 residues long.

J is TRBJ2-5 and V is TRBV7-2; 7 bases are shared with TRBD1. V lost 5 bases to trimming and J lost 4 bases; unmatched junction nucleotides: 7. This CDR3 contains 14 residues. Germline loops: CDR1 SGHTA, CDR2 FQGNSA. The CDR3 DNA reads as TGTGCCAGCAGCACATACAGGGGTTCAGAGACCCAGTACTTC. The encoded protein is CASSTYRGSETQYF.

V and J are TRBV20-1 and TRBJ2-1; possible D gene TRBD2, 6 bases. Trimming pared 0 bases from V and 4 bases from J, leaving 19 bases between. Germline CDR1 is DFQATT and CDR2 is SNEGSKA (reference sequence). The length of the CDR3 is 17 residues. The CDR3: CSARDLGSGERYNEQFF. CDR3 coding DNA: TGCAGTGCTAGAGATCTGGGGTCGGGGGAACGGTACAATGAGCAGTTCTTC.

The V call is TRBV12-3 or TRBV12-4, the J call TRBJ2-3; tentative D call: TRBD2 (6 bases). This CDR3 comprises 15 residues. V was shortened by 6 bases and J by 0 bases, with 13 bases between the two germline ends. CDR3 sequence reads: CASSPLAMSTDTQYF. The CDR3 region has the DNA TGTGCCAGCAGCCCCCTAGCGATGAGCACAGATACGCAGTATTTT.

This clonotype has a handful of counts. The J gene is TRBJ2-1, the V gene TRBV11-3; possible D gene TRBD1, 6 bases. The germline CDR1 and CDR2 sequences are SGHNT and YENEEA. V was shortened by 4 bases and J by 7 bases, with 17 bases between the two germline ends. This CDR3 spans 15 amino acids. The CDR3 protein is CASSYRDTSNNEQFF. CDR3 sequence (DNA): TGTGCCAGCAGCTACCGGGACACTTCAAATAATGAGCAGTTCTTC.

V is TRBV4-3 and J is TRBJ2-1, with D uncertain. The CDR3 sequence is 13 residues long. Between the trimmed V and J ends, which lost 0 bases and 7 bases, there was a span of 7 bases. Germline V lookup: CDR1 LGHNA, CDR2 YSLEER. The chain's CDR3 is CASSQEFNNEQFF. In nucleotides, the CDR3 is TGCGCCAGCAGCCAAGAGTTTAATAATGAGCAGTTCTTC.